Shown below are 8 T cell receptor beta chains from a single sample sequenced in a study of blood T cells in healthy people across ages. The use of a sample-barcoded 5' primer and a J-beta primer mix characterized a second PCR of roughly 6 to 11 cycles. TCRdb redid the calling of the 5' RACE reads with MiXCR, one entry per CDR3 protein. Here the sample spans 1.5 million to 2 million distinct CDR3 sequences, about 31% being singletons. Sequencing was done on a sample of blood. Source of these receptors: a woman aged 25 to 39 in good health.

This clonotype came up a few times. The chain is built from TRBV10-3 and TRBJ2-7; 9 nucleotides line up with TRBD1. Trimming took 6 bases from V and 1 from J; bases not matched to a gene: 4. Germline V gene lookup returns CDR1 ENHRY and CDR2 SYGVKD. The CDR3 is 14 residues long. The DNA for the CDR3 is TGTGCCATCAGCACCGGGACAGGGTCCTACGAGCAGTACTTC. This codes for CAISTGTGSYEQYF.

This clonotype has only a few counts. V gene TRBV28 combines with J gene TRBJ1-1; 9 nucleotides align to TRBD1. This CDR3 comprises 17 residues. Trimming removed 6 bases from V and 4 bases from J; junction bases left unmatched: 15. Germline V gene sequence: CDR1 MDHEN, CDR2 SYDVKM. CDR3 protein: CASSRAGTGKDGTEAFF. CDR3 bases: TGTGCCAGCAGCCGCGCCGGGACAGGGAAAGATGGCACTGAAGCTTTCTTT. The whole variable domain, filled in from reference TRBV28 and TRBJ1-1, reads DVKVTQSSRYLVKRTGEKVFLECVQDMDHENMFWYRQDPGLGLRLIYFSYDVKMKEKGDIPEGYSVSREKKERFSLILESASTNQTSMYLCASSRAGTGKDGTEAFFGQGTRLTVV.

The chain recombines TRBV5-1 with TRBJ2-7; TRBD2 is a possible D gene (7 bases). Trimming stripped 2 bases from V and 5 bases from J, with 14 bases between. From germline, CDR1 is SGHRS and CDR2 YFSETQ. The CDR3 has 14 residues. Here the CDR3 DNA reads TGCGCCAGCAGCTTTATTGGGGGGGGCCACGAGCAGTACTTC. Translating gives CASSFIGGGHEQYF.

This clonotype was counted between two and nine times. The rearrangement links TRBV11-2 to TRBJ2-2; D is uncertain. The V end lost 5 bases, the J end lost 1 base, and 8 bases lay between the germline ends. Germline assignment: CDR1 SGHAT and CDR2 FQNNGV. The CDR3 totals 14 residues. The CDR3 sequence is CASSQNMNTGELFF. The CDR3, as DNA: TGTGCCAGCAGCCAAAACATGAACACCGGGGAGCTGTTTTTT.

This clonotype was seen repeatedly, ten times or more. The chain has TRBV29-1 and TRBJ2-1, with 8 bases fitting TRBD1. The junction had 14 bases not matched to a gene; V was cut back by 5 bases and J by 8 bases. CDR1 and CDR2 from the germline V gene are SQVTM and ANQGSEA. CDR3 length: 15 residues. CDR3 amino acids: CSVSGQEGLWYEQFF. The CDR3 bases are TGCAGCGTTTCGGGACAGGAGGGCCTCTGGTATGAGCAGTTCTTC.

This chain uses TRBV5-1 with TRBJ2-1; D is possibly TRBD1 (5 bases). V lost 0 bases, J lost 9 bases, and 13 bases lay in between. Germline lookup yields CDR1 SGHRS and CDR2 YFSETQ. The CDR3 extends over 14 amino acids. The CDR3: CASSLGAGSGEQFF. The CDR3 DNA reads as TGCGCCAGCAGCTTGGGGGCAGGGTCGGGTGAGCAGTTCTTC.

The table lists this clonotype with many counts. The chain carries TRBV7-2 and TRBJ2-7, with 10 bases fitting TRBD1. Per the germline V gene, CDR1 is SGHTA and CDR2 is FQGNSA. The CDR3 is 13 amino acids. After removal of 5 bases from V and 5 bases from J, the junction contained 3 bases not matched to a gene. The CDR3 sequence: CASSRDRGHEQYF. CDR3 nucleotide sequence: TGTGCCAGCAGCCGGGACAGGGGTCACGAGCAGTACTTC.

This clonotype has just a few counts. This chain links TRBV4-2 with TRBJ1-4; 8 bases fit TRBD1. J was trimmed by 6 bases and V by 1 base; bases with no gene match: 7. Germline V lookup: CDR1 LGHNA, CDR2 YNFKEQ. The CDR3 consists of 16 residues. For the CDR3, the DNA is TGTGCCAGCAGCCAAGTTCCAGGGGGCTATGATGAAAAACTGTTTTTT. Amino acids: CASSQVPGGYDEKLFF.